This is a list of T cell receptor beta chains from one sample in a study of blood T cell repertoires in COVID-19. Sequencing used immunoSEQ multiplex PCR; TCRdb keeps in-frame clones, though not all of them. The profile shows some 190,000 clones, roughly 85% of them singletons. The sequencing sample was made of peripheral blood. The origin of the receptors is a man aged 55 to 70 with acute or convalescent COVID-19. Both conserved end residues are part of each CDR3. Fields, in order: V gene, D gene, J gene, clone size, CDR3 DNA, CDR3 protein. The D gene is left open where the match is weak. The size entry is marked missing in some rows and otherwise reads once, few, many or a size class.

TRBV18	TRBD1	TRBJ1-2	once	TGTGCCAGCTCATCGACAGGGGGATCCTATGGCTACACCTTC	CASSSTGGSYGYTF
TRBV19	NA	TRBJ1-2	NA	TGTGCCAGTAGTATTAGGACTGCGGACTATGGCTACACCTTC	CASSIRTADYGYTF
TRBV5-1	TRBD1	TRBJ1-6	NA	TGCGCCAGCAGCTTGAGTACCGGGACAGGGGTCTCACCCCTCCACTTT	CASSLSTGTGVSPLHF
TRBV27	NA	TRBJ2-7	NA	TGTGCCAGCAGGGCCAGGCCGTACGACTCCTACGAGCAGTACTTC	CASRARPYDSYEQYF
TRBV5-3	NA	TRBJ2-1	NA	TGTGCCAGAAGCTGGGACTCGAAATCGGGGCATGAGCAGTTCTTC	CARSWDSKSGHEQFF
TRBV6-6	TRBD2	TRBJ2-1	NA	TGTGCCAGCAGTCCCTTCCTACCCCATGGACTAGCGGGAGTCGGGGAGCAGTTCTTC	CASSPFLPHGLAGVGEQFF
TRBV18	TRBD1	TRBJ2-7	NA	TGTGCCAGCTCACCTACCGGGACAGGGCGTTACGAGCAGTACTTC	CASSPTGTGRYEQYF
TRBV5-5	NA	TRBJ1-5	NA	TGTGCCAGCAGCGTATGGGGGGGACAGCCCCAGCATTTT	CASSVWGGQPQHF
TRBV7-8	NA	TRBJ2-2	few	TGTGCCAGCAGCCATAGACGCCCCCTACGGGGGAACACCGGGGAGCTGTTTTTT	CASSHRRPLRGNTGELFF
TRBV11-3	NA	TRBJ2-1	NA	TGTGCCAGCAGCTCCGGTCATACGAGGGCCGGTGAGCAGTTCTTC	CASSSGHTRAGEQFF
TRBV15	NA	TRBJ1-4	NA	TGTGCCACCAGACTTACCGGGGGAGGTGAAAAACTGTTTTTT	CATRLTGGGEKLFF
TRBV5-1	TRBD2	TRBJ2-2	NA	TGCGCCAGCAGCTTGAACGGGAGGGCCGGCACCGGGGAGCTGTTTTTT	CASSLNGRAGTGELFF
TRBV28	TRBD2	TRBJ2-5	NA	TGTGCCAGCAGTTTTGGGACTAGCAAATTTGACTTC	CASSFGTSKFDF
TRBV7-2	NA	TRBJ2-7	NA	TGTGCCAGCAGCTTAGCGCTAGGAGGGACTCGATCCTACGAGCAGTACTTC	CASSLALGGTRSYEQYF
TRBV29-1	TRBD1	TRBJ1-1	once	TGCAGCGTAGGACAGGGAGATCCTGAAGCTTTCTTT	CSVGQGDPEAFF
TRBV6-5	NA	TRBJ2-1	once	TGTGCCAGCTGTACCCCGGGCGGGAATGAGCAGTTCTTC	CASCTPGGNEQFF
TRBV7-8	NA	TRBJ1-4	NA	TGTGCCAGCAGCCGAGCGGCACAGCCGTTTAATGAAAAACTGTTTTTT	CASSRAAQPFNEKLFF
TRBV28	NA	TRBJ2-5	NA	TGTGCCAGCAGCCCAAACAGGGAAGAGACCCAGTACTTC	CASSPNREETQYF
TRBV9	NA	TRBJ2-7	NA	TGTGCCAGCAGCGTAGTAGGGAGTTCCGGTGACGAGCAGTACTTC	CASSVVGSSGDEQYF
TRBV5-5	NA	TRBJ2-1	NA	TGTGCCAGCAGCTTGGCCTTGCGGCCCTACAATGAGCAGTTCTTC	CASSLALRPYNEQFF
TRBV28	NA	TRBJ1-1	NA	TGTGCCAGCAGTTTTAGGGGTACCACTGAAGCTTTCTTT	CASSFRGTTEAFF
TRBV5-4	NA	TRBJ1-3	NA	TGTGCCAGCAGCTCCCCCGTCTCTGGAAACACCATATATTTT	CASSSPVSGNTIYF
TRBV28	TRBD1	TRBJ2-1	once	TGTGCCAGCCTCGATTGGACAGGGACTTATAATGAGCAGTTCTTC	CASLDWTGTYNEQFF
TRBV7-3	NA	TRBJ2-5	NA	TGTGCCAGCAGCCCGATGGGCCTCCAAGAGACCCAGTACTTC	CASSPMGLQETQYF
TRBV12-5	NA	TRBJ2-5	few	TGTGCTAGTGGTTTGGTAAGGGGTTCAGGCGCCGAGCAAGGCTCATCTATCGACCAAGAGACCCAGTACTTC	CASGLVRGSGAEQGSSIDQETQYF
TRBV28	NA	TRBJ1-1	NA	TGTGCCAGCAGCACAGGGATTGAAGCTTTCTTT	CASSTGIEAFF
TRBV5-5	NA	TRBJ1-5	few	TGTGCCAGCAGCTTGGTATTGGTGGGGGGTCCAAATCAGCCCCAGCATTTT	CASSLVLVGGPNQPQHF
TRBV19	NA	TRBJ2-1	once	TGTGCCAGTAGTATATCCAGATACAATGAGCAGTTCTTC	CASSISRYNEQFF
TRBV28	NA	TRBJ2-2	NA	TGTGCCAGCAGGACAATAGGGGCAGGGAACACCGGGGAGCTGTTTTTT	CASRTIGAGNTGELFF
TRBV4-1	TRBD2	TRBJ2-3	NA	TGCGCCAGCAGCCAAGGGACTAGCGGGAGTAGGGATACGCAGTATTTT	CASSQGTSGSRDTQYF
TRBV6-6	TRBD1	TRBJ1-6	NA	TGTGCCAGCAGTTTGACAGGGGGCCCACCCCTCCACTTT	CASSLTGGPPLHF
TRBV5-1	TRBD2	TRBJ2-5	NA	TGCGCCAGCAGCCCGGGACTAGCGGGAGTACGGGAGACCCAGTACTTC	CASSPGLAGVRETQYF
TRBV19	TRBD1	TRBJ2-6	NA	TGTGCCAGTAGTCGACAGGGCTCTGGGGCCAACGTCCTGACTTTC	CASSRQGSGANVLTF
TRBV5-4	TRBD1	TRBJ2-7	NA	TGTGCCAGCAGTTACCTACGCAACTCCGGGACAGGGGGGGCCTACGAGCAGTACTTC	CASSYLRNSGTGGAYEQYF
TRBV5-1	TRBD1	TRBJ2-1	NA	TGCGCCAGCAGCTTGGCGGGACAGACCTACAATGAGCAGTTCTTC	CASSLAGQTYNEQFF
TRBV4-1	NA	TRBJ1-2	NA	TGCGCCAGCAGCCGCGGAGCCCCTATCTGGGGCTACACCTTC	CASSRGAPIWGYTF
TRBV21-1	NA	TRBJ1-1	once	TGTGCCAGCAGCCTGAAGGAGACTGAAGCTTTCTTT	CASSLKETEAFF
TRBV19	TRBD1	TRBJ2-7	NA	TGTGCCAGTAGACAGGGAGGACAGGGAATTTACGAGCAGTACTTC	CASRQGGQGIYEQYF